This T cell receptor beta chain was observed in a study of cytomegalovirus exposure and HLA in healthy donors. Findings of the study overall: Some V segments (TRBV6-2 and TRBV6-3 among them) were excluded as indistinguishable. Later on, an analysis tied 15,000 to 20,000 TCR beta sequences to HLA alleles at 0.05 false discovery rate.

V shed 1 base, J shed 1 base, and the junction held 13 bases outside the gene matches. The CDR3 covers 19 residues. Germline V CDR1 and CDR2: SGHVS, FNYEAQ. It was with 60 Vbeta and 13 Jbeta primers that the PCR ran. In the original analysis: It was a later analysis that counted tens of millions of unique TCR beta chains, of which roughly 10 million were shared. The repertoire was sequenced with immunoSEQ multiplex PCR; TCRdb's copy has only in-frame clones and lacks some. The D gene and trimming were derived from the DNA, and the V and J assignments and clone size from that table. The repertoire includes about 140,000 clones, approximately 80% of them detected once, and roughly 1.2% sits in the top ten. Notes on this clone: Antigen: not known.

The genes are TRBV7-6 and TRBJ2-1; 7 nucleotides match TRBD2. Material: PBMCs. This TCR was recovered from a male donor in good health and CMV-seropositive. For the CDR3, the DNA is TGTGCCAGCAGCTTAGAGGGACTACCGTCCTTCGGATCCTACAATGAGCAGTTCTTC. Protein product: CASSLEGLPSFGSYNEQFF.